The 6 T cell receptor beta chains given below trace back to one sample, sequenced in a study of cytomegalovirus exposure and HLA in healthy donors listed by TCRdb under 2017. The library was made by the immunoSEQ multiplex PCR assay. A mixture of 60 forward primers for TCR Vbeta segments and 13 reverse primers for TCR Jbeta segments was used in the multiplex PCR. TCRdb carries this immuneACCESS record with in-frame sequences only. Its versions omit some clonotypes, under half of them owing to an unresolved V gene in the studies checked, with the rest unexplained. The sample table holds about 110,000 clones, of which 60% to 85% were seen once. Of the sample, over 7.5% is held by the ten largest clones. Sequences were obtained from PBMCs. The source is a woman in her thirties or forties in good health and CMV-seropositive.

The CDR3 DNA reads TGTGCCAGTAGTATCGGGTACGCCGGGGAGCTGTTTTTT. Residues: CASSIGYAGELFF. This chain uses TRBV19 with TRBJ2-2, with unresolved D. CDR1 and CDR2 (germline): LNHDA, SQIVND (reference sequence). Trimming stripped 3 bases from V and 6 bases from J, with 8 bases between. The CDR3 has 13 residues.

This chain connects TRBV5-4 to TRBJ1-4; D not resolved. In germline, CDR1 is SGHNT, CDR2 YYREEE (reference sequence). Trimming left V 3 bases short and J 8 bases short, with 14 bases between. This CDR3 has 14 amino acids. CDR3 protein: CASSYEGAGEKLFF. The CDR3 DNA reads as TGTGCCAGCAGCTACGAGGGAGCAGGCGAAAAACTGTTTTTT.

The chain uses TRBV15 and TRBJ1-6; maybe TRBD1 (6 bases). CDR1 and CDR2 (germline): LNHNV, YYDKDF (reference sequence). V was trimmed by 1 base and J by 7 bases, leaving 8 bases between them. The CDR3 spans 14 residues. CDR3 residues: CATSRVRGNSPLHF. The CDR3 DNA reads TGTGCCACCAGCAGAGTCAGGGGAAATTCACCCCTCCACTTT.

This chain joins TRBV6-5 and TRBJ2-7; 8 bases line up with TRBD1. This CDR3 is 14 amino acids long. With V trimmed by 6 bases and J by 4 bases, 8 bases remained unmatched. Germline V lookup: CDR1 MNHEY, CDR2 SVGAGI. CDR3 loop: CASRPQGVGYEQYF. CDR3 in DNA: TGTGCCAGCAGACCACAGGGGGTGGGATACGAGCAGTACTTC.

CDR3 region: CSVRLGGTQYF. For the CDR3, the DNA is TGCAGCGTGAGACTGGGTGGTACGCAGTATTTT. The V gene is TRBV29-1, the J gene TRBJ2-3; D gene ambiguous. The germline gives CDR1 SQVTM, CDR2 ANQGSEA. With 6 bases removed from V and 8 bases from J, the gap between germline ends came to 12 bases. The CDR3 runs to 11 residues.

The chain uses TRBV4-1 and TRBJ2-7, with 11 nucleotides matching TRBD1. Per germline, CDR1 MGHRA and CDR2 YSYEKL. The CDR3 has 15 amino acids. Trimming cost V 3 bases and J 3 bases; bases outside gene matches: 4. CDR3 protein: CASSHRDRGIYEQYF. CDR3 nucleotide sequence: TGCGCCAGCAGCCACCGGGACAGGGGGATCTACGAGCAGTACTTC.